This T cell receptor beta chain comes out of a study of beta chain features in type 1 diabetes. The study reverse transcribed the entire isolated RNA, so it sequenced expressed TCRB transcripts. It was found that naive, central memory and regulatory T cell samples averaged about 4 million reads. The repertoire was sequenced with immunoSEQ multiplex PCR; TCRdb's copy has only in-frame clones and lacks some. Of about 400,000 clones in the sample, 10% to 15% were seen once. Broader study findings: TCRB repertoires of naive, central memory and Treg cells appeared more similar among patients than among healthy donors. In every one of the four CD4+ subsets, TCRB CDR3s were moderately but significantly shorter in Type 1 diabetes patients. Type 1 diabetes patients had fewer VDJ junction insertions and more deletions. With patients and controls alike, PCR might favor shorter templates to an equal degree.

This clone was seen a few times. Its target is unknown. An end of the junction does not agree with germline; a read error may underlie this. The CDR3 is 11 amino acids. Germline V gene lookup returns CDR1 SNHLY and CDR2 FYNNEI. This receptor was identified in a woman under 30 with type 1 diabetes. The chain combines TRBV2 with TRBJ2-7; possible D gene TRBD2, 6 bases. Material: naive CD4+ T cells from blood. Written as DNA, the CDR3 is TGTGCCAGCAGTGAAAGGGTCGGGACTTCCTTC. This encodes CASSERVGTSF.